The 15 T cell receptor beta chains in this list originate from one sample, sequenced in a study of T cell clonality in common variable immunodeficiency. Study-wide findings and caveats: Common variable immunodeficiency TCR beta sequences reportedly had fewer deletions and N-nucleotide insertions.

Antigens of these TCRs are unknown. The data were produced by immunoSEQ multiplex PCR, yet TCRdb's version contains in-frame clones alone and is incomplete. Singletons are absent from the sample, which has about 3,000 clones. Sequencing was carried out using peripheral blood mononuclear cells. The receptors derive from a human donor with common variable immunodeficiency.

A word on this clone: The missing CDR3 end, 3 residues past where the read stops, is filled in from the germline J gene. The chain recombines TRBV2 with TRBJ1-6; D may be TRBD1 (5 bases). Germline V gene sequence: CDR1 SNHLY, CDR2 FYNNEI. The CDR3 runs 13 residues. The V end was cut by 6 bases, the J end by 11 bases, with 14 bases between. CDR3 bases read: TGTGCCAGCAGGTGGGACTGGCGGACACCC. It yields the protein CASRWDWRTP. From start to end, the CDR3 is CASRWDWRTPLHF. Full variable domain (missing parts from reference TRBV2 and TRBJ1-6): EPEVTQTPSHQVTQMGQEVILRCVPISNHLYFYWYRQILGQKVEFLVSFYNNEISEKSEIFDDQFSVERPDGSNFTLKIRSTKLEDSAMYFCASRWDWRTPLHFGNGTRLTVT.

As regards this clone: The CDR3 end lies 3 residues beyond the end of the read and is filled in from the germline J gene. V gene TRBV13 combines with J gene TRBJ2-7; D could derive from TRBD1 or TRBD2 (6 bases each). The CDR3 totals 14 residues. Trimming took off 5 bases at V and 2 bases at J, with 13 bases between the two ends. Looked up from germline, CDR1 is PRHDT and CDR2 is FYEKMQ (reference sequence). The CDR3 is CASSPTEGAYEQYF. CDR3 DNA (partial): TGTGCCAGCAGCCCGACGGAGGGGGCCTACGAG.

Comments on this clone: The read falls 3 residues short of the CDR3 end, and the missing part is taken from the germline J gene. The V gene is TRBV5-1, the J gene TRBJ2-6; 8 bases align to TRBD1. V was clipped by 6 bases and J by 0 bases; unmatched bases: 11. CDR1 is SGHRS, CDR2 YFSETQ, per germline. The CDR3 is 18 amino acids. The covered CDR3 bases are TGCGCCAGCACCCGTTTACAGGGGGTCCCCTCTGGGGCCAACGTC. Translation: CASTRLQGVPSGANV. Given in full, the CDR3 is CASTRLQGVPSGANVLTF.

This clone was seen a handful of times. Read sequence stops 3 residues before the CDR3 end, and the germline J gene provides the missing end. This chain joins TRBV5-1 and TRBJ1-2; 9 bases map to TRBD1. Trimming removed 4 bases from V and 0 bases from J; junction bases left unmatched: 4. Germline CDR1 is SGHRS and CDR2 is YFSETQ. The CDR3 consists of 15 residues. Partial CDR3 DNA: TGCGCCAGCAGCCGACAGGGGGGAGCTAACTATGGC. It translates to CASSRQGGANYG. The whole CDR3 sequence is CASSRQGGANYGYTF. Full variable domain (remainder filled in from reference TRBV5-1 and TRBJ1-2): KAGVTQTPRYLIKTRGQQVTLSCSPISGHRSVSWYQQTPGQGLQFLFEYFSETQRNKGNFPGRFSGRQFSNSRSEMNVSTLELGDSALYLCASSRQGGANYGYTFGSGTRLTVV.

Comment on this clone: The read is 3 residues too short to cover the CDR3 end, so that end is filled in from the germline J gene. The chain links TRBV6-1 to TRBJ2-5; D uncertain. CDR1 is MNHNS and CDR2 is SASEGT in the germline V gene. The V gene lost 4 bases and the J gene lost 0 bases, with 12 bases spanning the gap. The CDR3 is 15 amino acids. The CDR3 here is CASSADTRYQETQYF. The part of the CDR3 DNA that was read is TGTGCCAGCAGTGCTGACACTCGGTACCAAGAGACC.

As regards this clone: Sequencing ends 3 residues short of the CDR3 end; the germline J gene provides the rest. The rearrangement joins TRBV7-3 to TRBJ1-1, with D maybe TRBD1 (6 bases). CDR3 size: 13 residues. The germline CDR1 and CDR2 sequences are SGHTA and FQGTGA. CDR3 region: CASSFSAGAEAFF. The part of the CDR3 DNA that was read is TGTGCCAGCAGCTTCAGCGCAGGGGCGGAG.

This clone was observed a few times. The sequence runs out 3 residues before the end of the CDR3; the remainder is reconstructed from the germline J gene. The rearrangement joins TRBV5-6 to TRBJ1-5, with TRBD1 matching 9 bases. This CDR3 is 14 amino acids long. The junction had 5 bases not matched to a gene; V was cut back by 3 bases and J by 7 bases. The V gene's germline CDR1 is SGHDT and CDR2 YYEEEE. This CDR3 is CASSSDRGEQPQHF. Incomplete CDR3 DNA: TGTGCCAGCAGCTCTGACAGGGGGGAACAGCCC.

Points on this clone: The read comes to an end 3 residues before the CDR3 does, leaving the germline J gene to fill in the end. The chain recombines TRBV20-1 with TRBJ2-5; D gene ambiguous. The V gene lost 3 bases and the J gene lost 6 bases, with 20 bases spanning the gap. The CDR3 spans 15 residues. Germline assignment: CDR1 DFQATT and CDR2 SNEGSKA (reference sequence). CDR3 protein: CSASKVVGSKQTQYF. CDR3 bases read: TGCAGTGCTAGTAAGGTTGTGGGCAGCAAGCAGACC.

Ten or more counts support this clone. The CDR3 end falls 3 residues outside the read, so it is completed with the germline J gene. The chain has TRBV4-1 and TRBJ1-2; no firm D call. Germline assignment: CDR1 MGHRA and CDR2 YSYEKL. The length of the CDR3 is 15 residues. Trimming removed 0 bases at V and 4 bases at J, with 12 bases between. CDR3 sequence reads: CASSQDSPGGYGYTF. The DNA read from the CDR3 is TGCGCCAGCAGCCAAGATTCCCCAGGAGGCTATGGC.

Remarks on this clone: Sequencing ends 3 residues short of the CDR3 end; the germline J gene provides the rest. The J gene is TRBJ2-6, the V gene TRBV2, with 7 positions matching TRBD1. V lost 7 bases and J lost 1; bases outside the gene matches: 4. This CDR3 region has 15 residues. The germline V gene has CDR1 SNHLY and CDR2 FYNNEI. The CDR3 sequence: CASTGQVSGANVLTF. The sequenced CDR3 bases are TGTGCCAGCACAGGACAGGTATCTGGGGCCAACGTC.

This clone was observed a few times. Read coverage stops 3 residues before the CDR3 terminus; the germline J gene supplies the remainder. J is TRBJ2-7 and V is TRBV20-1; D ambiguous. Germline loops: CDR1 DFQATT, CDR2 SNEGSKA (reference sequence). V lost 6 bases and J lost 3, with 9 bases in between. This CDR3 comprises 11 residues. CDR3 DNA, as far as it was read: TGCAGTGCCCCCAACGGCTACGAG. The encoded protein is CSAPNGYE. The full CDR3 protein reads CSAPNGYEQYF.

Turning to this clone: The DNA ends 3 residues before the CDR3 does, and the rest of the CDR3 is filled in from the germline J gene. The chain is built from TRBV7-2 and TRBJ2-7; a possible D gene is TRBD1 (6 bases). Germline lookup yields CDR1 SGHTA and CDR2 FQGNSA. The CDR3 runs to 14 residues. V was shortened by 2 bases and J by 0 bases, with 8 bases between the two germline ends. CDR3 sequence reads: CASSLWTDSYEQYF. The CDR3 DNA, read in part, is TGTGCCAGCAGCTTATGGACAGACTCCTACGAG.

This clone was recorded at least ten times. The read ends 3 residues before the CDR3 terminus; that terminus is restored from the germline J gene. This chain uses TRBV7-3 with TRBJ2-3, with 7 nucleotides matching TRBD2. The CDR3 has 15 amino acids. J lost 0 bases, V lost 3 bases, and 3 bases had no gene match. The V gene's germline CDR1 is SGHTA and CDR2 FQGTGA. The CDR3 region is CASSLGGLSTDTQYF. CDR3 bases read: TGTGCCAGCAGCTTGGGGGGGTTGAGCACAGATACG.

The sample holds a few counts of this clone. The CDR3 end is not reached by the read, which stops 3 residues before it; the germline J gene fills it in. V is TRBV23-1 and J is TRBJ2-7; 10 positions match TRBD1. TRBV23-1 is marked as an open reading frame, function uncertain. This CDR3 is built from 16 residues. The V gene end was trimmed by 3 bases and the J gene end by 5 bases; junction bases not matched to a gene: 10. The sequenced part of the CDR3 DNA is TGCGCCAGCAGTCATATACCGGGACAGGGGACCCACGAG. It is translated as CASSHIPGQGTHE. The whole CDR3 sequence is CASSHIPGQGTHEQYF.

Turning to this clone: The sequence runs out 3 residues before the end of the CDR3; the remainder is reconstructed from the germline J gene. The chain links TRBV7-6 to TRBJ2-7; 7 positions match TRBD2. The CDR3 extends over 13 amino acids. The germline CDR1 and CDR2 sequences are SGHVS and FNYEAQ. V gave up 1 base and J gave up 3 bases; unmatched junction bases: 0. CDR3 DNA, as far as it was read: TGTGCCAGCAGCTTAGGCGGGGGCTACGAG. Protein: CASSLGGGYE. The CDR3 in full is CASSLGGGYEQYF.